This TCR beta chain is from a study of human T cells and chemical hapten exposure. Study context: The sensitizer, 2% DPC, was used on around 2 cm by around 2 cm of upper inner arm skin. Diphenylcyclopropenone was administered weekly to the scalp of patients throughout the roughly 24-week study.

TCRdb processed the RACE reads anew with MiXCR; each CDR3 protein has one entry. Of approximately 84,000 distinct CDR3 sequences in the sample, 9.5% to 13% are singletons; the top ten hold around 2.5%. Noted time point: patch test 2, 6 weeks after DPC sensitization. Described treatment: therapeutic diphenylcyclopropenone sensitization with weekly scalp DPC. Unfractionated whole blood yielded the extracted total RNA. The germline V gene encodes CDR1 DFQATT and CDR2 SNEGSKA (reference sequence). V was trimmed by 3 bases and J by 6 bases, leaving 10 bases between them. This CDR3 region has 12 residues. The input for sequencing was whole blood, taken in connection with sensitization to the hapten diphenylcyclopropenone (DPC). The chain joins TRBV20-1 to TRBJ2-3; D ambiguous. This receptor was obtained from a woman aged 25 to 39 with alopecia areata. Some clones in this sample may be carry-over from other donors' samples. The CDR3 reads CSARPGVDTQYF. The CDR3, as DNA: TGCAGTGCTAGGCCTGGAGTGGATACGCAGTATTTT.